These 5 T cell receptor beta chains were all obtained from the same sample, sequenced in a study of Graves' ophthalmopathy and Graves' hyperthyroidism. TCR beta CDR3 regions were amplified from RNA transcripts. First-round RT-PCR employed HTBI primers, with a second-round multiplex PCR after it. TCRdb itself ran the multiplex PCR reads through MiXCR, one entry per CDR3 protein. The profile shows approximately 330,000 distinct CDR3 sequences, roughly a sixth of them singletons. The sample taken for sequencing was peripheral blood. These receptor sequences come from an adult man with Graves' ophthalmopathy.

This clonotype appeared many times. The chain has TRBV19 and TRBJ1-1; 7 bases are shared with TRBD1. V dropped 0 bases and J dropped 6; count of bases not matched to a gene: 4. The CDR3 spans 14 residues. Germline loops: CDR1 LNHDA, CDR2 SQIVND (reference sequence). The CDR3 region is CASSIETGFAEAFF. The CDR3 DNA sequence: TGTGCCAGTAGTATAGAGACAGGGTTCGCTGAAGCTTTCTTT.

This clonotype appeared many times. The chain joins TRBV6-5 to TRBJ2-5, with a weak D call TRBD1 (6 bases). The germline V and J ends were trimmed by 5 bases and 5 bases, with 15 bases remaining between them. CDR1 is MNHEY and CDR2 is SVGAGI in the germline V gene. This CDR3 contains 14 residues. The CDR3 region has the DNA TGTGCCAGCAGTCTCCCGGGGACACGGGAGACCCAGTACTTC. Translated: CASSLPGTRETQYF.

This clonotype has ten or more counts. Here the CDR3 reads CASSVNTGGREAFF. In DNA form, the CDR3 reads TGTGCCAGCAGCGTTAATACAGGGGGCCGTGAAGCTTTCTTT. The V gene is TRBV7-2, the J gene TRBJ1-1; 9 bases match TRBD1. V was clipped by 5 bases and J by 7 bases; unmatched bases: 8. Per germline, CDR1 SGHTA and CDR2 FQGNSA. This CDR3 comprises 14 residues.

This clonotype was seen at least ten times. As DNA, the CDR3 is TGTGCCACCCCAGACACGGTCTATGGCTACACCTTC. It yields the protein CATPDTVYGYTF. The chain has TRBV28 and TRBJ1-2, with D unresolved. The CDR3 contains 12 residues. Germline V gives CDR1 MDHEN, CDR2 SYDVKM. V lost 10 bases to trimming and J lost 4 bases, with 13 bases between them.

This clonotype showed up just a few times. The V and J genes are TRBV6-5 and TRBJ1-6; unclear D gene. Trimming left V 6 bases short and J 7 bases short, with 10 bases between. Germline values: CDR1 MNHEY, CDR2 SVGAGI. There are 13 residues in the CDR3. CDR3 DNA sequence: TGTGCCAGCAGACGGAAGGAAAATTCACCCCTCCACTTT. It is translated as CASRRKENSPLHF.